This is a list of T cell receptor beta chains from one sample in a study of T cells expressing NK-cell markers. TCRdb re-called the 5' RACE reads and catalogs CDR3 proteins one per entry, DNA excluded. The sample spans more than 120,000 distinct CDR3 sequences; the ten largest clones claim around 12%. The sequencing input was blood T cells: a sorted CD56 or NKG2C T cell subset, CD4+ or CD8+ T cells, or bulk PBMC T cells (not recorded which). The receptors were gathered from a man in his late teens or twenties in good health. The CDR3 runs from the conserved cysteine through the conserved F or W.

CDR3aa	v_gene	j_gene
CASSGLAGDLTDTQYF	TRBV2	TRBJ2-3
CASRKAKETQYF	TRBV7-2	TRBJ2-5
CASGSLIHDTAYEQYF	TRBV27	TRBJ2-7
CASSYSKRGETQYF	TRBV6-5	TRBJ2-5
CASSLGWGNNEQFF	TRBV5-4	TRBJ2-1
CAISESGVESTEAFF	TRBV10-3	TRBJ1-1
CSVRSGRSYEQYF	TRBV29-1	TRBJ2-7
CASSLSAGGGPYEQYF	TRBV27	TRBJ2-7
CASQEGGISTDTQYF	TRBV9	TRBJ2-3
CASSYTDRVDEQFF	TRBV6-5	TRBJ2-1
CASRFKGAGVETQYF	TRBV11-3	TRBJ2-5
CASSPSYGTHDQETQYF	TRBV5-6	TRBJ2-5
CASRTQGDEQFF	TRBV27	TRBJ2-1
CASSLAGQEQFF	TRBV7-9	TRBJ2-1
CASSGEVGTDEQYF	TRBV7-9	TRBJ2-7
CASSLVAGGQFF	TRBV7-8	TRBJ2-1
CATSEDRSYNEQFF	TRBV24-1	TRBJ2-1
CASSLGTGRGTEAFF	TRBV5-4	TRBJ1-1
CASKAALDSYEQYF	TRBV6-2/TRBV6-3	TRBJ2-7
CSVEDRRTLQETQYF	TRBV29-1	TRBJ2-5
CSVDTGGPGELFF	TRBV29-1	TRBJ2-2
CSVDGRREEYNEQFF	TRBV29-1	TRBJ2-1
CSARGELYNEQFF	TRBV20-1	TRBJ2-1
CSALYSSNEQFF	TRBV20-1	TRBJ2-1